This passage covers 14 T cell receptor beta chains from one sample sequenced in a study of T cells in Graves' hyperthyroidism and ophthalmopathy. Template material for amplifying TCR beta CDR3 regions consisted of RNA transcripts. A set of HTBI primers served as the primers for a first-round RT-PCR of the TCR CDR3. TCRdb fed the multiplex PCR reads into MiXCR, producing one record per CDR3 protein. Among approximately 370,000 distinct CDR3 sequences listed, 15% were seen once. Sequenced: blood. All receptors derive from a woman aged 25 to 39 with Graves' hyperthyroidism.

The CDR3 region has the DNA TGTGCCAGTAGTGGGGGAGGTGTAAGAGCTTTCTTT. Its translation is CASSGGGVRAFF. The chain links TRBV19 to TRBJ1-1, with D maybe TRBD1 (5 bases). The CDR3 loop spans 12 amino acids. V shed 5 bases and J shed 10 bases, with 14 bases lying between them. Per germline, CDR1 LNHDA and CDR2 SQIVND (reference sequence).

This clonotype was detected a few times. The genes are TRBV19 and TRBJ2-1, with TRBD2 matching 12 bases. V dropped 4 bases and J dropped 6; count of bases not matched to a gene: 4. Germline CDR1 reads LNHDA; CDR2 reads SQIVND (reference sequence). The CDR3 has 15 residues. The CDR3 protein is CASSRTSGTLNEQFF. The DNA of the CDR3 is TGTGCCAGTAGTAGGACTAGCGGGACCCTCAATGAGCAGTTCTTC.

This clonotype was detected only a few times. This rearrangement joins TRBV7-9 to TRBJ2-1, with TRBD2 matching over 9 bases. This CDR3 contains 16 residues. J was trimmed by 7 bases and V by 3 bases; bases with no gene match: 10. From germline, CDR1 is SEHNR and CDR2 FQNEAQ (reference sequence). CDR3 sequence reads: CASSFRREGPGNEQFF. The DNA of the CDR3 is TGTGCCAGCAGCTTTAGGCGGGAGGGCCCTGGGAATGAGCAGTTCTTC.

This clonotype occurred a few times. The CDR3 here is CASTPGTSNYEQYF. In DNA, the CDR3 is TGCGCCAGCACCCCCGGGACTAGCAACTACGAGCAGTACTTC. V usage is TRBV5-1 and J usage is TRBJ2-7; 9 bases agree with TRBD2. The CDR3 contains 14 residues. The junction had 7 bases not matched to a gene; V was cut back by 6 bases and J by 3 bases. Germline loops: CDR1 SGHRS, CDR2 YFSETQ.

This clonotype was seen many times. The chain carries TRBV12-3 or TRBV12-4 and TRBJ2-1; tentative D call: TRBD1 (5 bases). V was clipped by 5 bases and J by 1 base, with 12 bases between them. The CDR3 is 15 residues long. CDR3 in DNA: TGTGCCAGCAGTATCGGACAAGCTTCCTACAATGAGCAGTTCTTC. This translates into CASSIGQASYNEQFF.

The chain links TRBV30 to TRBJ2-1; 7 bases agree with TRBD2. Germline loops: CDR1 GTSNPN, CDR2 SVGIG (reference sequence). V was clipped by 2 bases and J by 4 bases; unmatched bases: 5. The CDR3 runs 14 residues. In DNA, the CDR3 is TGTGCCTGGAGTTGGAGGGAGGGGTACAATGAGCAGTTCTTC. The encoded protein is CAWSWREGYNEQFF.

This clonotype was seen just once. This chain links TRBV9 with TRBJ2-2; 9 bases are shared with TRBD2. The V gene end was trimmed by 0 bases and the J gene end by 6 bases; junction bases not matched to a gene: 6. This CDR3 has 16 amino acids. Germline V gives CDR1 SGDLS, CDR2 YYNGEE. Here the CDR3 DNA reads TGTGCCAGCAGCGTAGATAGGACTAGCGAGCCCGGGGAGCTGTTTTTT. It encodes CASSVDRTSEPGELFF.

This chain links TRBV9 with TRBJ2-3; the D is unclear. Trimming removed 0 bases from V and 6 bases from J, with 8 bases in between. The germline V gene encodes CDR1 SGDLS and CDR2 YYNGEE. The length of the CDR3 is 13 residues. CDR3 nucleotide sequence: TGTGCCAGCAGCGTAGATGCTTTGGATACGCAGTATTTT. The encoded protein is CASSVDALDTQYF. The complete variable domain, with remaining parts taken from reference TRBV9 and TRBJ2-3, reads DSGVTQTPKHLITATGQRVTLRCSPRSGDLSVYWYQQSLDQGLQFLIQYYNGEERAKGNILERFSAQQFPDLHSELNLSSLELGDSALYFCASSVDALDTQYFGPGTRLTVL.

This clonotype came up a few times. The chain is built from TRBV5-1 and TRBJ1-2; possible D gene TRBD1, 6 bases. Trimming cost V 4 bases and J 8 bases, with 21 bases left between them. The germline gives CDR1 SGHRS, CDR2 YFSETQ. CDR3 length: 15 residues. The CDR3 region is CASSPVSWGPEGYTF. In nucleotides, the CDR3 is TGCGCCAGCAGCCCCGTTTCTTGGGGGCCGGAAGGCTACACCTTC.

As DNA, the CDR3 is TGTGCCAGCAGTGCGTCCCAGCCCCAGCATTTT. This codes for CASSASQPQHF. The chain couples TRBV6-4 to TRBJ1-5; D is unresolved. CDR1 is MRHNA, CDR2 SNTAGT, per germline. This CDR3 is 11 amino acids long. V was clipped by 4 bases and J by 7 bases, with 5 bases between them.

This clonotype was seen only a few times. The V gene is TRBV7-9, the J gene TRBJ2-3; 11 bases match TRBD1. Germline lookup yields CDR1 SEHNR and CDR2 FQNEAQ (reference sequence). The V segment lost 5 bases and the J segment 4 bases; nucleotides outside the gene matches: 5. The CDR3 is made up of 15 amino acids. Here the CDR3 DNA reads TGTGCCAGCAGCCCCGGGGACAGGGGGGCAGATACGCAGTATTTT. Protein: CASSPGDRGADTQYF.

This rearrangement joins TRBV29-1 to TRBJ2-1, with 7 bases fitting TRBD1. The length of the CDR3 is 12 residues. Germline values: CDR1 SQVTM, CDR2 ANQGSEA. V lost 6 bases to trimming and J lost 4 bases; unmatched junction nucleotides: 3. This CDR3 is CSVHRGYNEQFF. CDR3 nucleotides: TGCAGCGTCCACAGGGGATACAATGAGCAGTTCTTC.

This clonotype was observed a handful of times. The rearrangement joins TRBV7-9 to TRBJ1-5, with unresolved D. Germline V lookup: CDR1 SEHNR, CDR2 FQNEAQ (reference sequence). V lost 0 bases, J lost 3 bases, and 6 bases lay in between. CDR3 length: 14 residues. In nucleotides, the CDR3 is TGTGCCAGCAGCTTAGCCCAGACCAATCAGCCCCAGCATTTT. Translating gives CASSLAQTNQPQHF.

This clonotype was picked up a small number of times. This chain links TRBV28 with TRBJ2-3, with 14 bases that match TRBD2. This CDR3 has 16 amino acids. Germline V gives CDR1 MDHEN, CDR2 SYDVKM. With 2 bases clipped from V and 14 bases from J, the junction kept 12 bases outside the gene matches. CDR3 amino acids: CASSLGLAGGGDKAYF. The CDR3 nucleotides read TGTGCCAGCAGTTTAGGACTAGCGGGAGGTGGAGACAAGGCGTATTTT.